This TCR beta chain is from a study of OX40 agonist ivuxolimab in advanced cancers. Study-level information: Subjects had a mean age of about 65 years, with a range of 23 to 79; almost 85% were male.

Libraries were prepared by immunoSEQ multiplex PCR; TCRdb keeps only in-frame clonotypes and omits some of them. Counted here are 98,000 or so clones, approximately 92% occurring once; the ten biggest clones make up approximately 0.36%. Comment on this clone: What it binds is unknown.

CDR3 length: 15 amino acids. The germline gives CDR1 MNHEY, CDR2 SVGAGI. Trimming cost V 6 bases and J 7 bases; bases outside gene matches: 5. On cycle 4 day 1 and cycle 7 day 1, as well as at baseline, blood was sampled. Points from the study as a whole: Relative to CD4+, CD8+ T cells held more expanded clones on average. Low normalized clonal expansion also occurred in some nonresponding patients.

This specimen consisted of CD4+ or CD8+ T cells sorted from blood, obtained in a trial of the OX40 agonist ivuxolimab. The V and J genes are TRBV6-5 and TRBJ2-2, with 13 bases matching TRBD2. The clonotype was recovered from an adult with an advanced solid tumor such as melanoma, head and neck, liver or kidney cancer. CDR3 nucleotide sequence: TGTGCCAGCAGGTGGACTAGCGGGAGAGGCGGGGAGCTGTTTTTT. It encodes CASRWTSGRGGELFF.